This T cell receptor (beta chain) was obtained from a study of blood T cells in healthy people across ages. Primers used in a second PCR of about 7 to 12 cycles were a sample-barcoded 5' primer and a J-beta primer mix. TCRdb called the 5' RACE reads again in MiXCR, with one record for every CDR3 protein. The table lists about 930,000 distinct CDR3 sequences, 25% to 30% of them singletons, with around 9.6% in the top ten. This CDR3 is 18 amino acids long. The germline CDR1 and CDR2 sequences are SGHTA and FQGNSA. After removal of 1 base from V and 4 bases from J, the junction contained 12 bases not matched to a gene. The sample also formed part of further work on T cells of mothers and their children.

Sample: blood. The gene calls are TRBV7-2 and TRBJ2-5; 10 nucleotides align to TRBD2. This clonotype originated in a woman aged 40 to 50 in good health. Here the CDR3 reads CASSLVLAGGPGPETQYF. Written as DNA, the CDR3 is TGTGCCAGCAGCTTAGTGTTAGCGGGGGGACCTGGGCCAGAGACCCAGTACTTC.